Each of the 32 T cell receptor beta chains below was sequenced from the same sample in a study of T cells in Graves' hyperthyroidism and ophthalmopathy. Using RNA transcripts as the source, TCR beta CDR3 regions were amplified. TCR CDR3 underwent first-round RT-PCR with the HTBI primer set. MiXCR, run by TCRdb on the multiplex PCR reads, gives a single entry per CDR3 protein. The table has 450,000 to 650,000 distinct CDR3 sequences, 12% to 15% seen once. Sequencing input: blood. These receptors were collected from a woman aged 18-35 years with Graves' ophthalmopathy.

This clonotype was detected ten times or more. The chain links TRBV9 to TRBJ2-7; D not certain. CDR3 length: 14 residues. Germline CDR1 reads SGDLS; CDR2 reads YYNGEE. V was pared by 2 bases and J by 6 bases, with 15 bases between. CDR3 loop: CASSVFDAPLEQYF. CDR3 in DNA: TGTGCCAGCAGCGTTTTCGACGCTCCCCTCGAGCAGTACTTC.

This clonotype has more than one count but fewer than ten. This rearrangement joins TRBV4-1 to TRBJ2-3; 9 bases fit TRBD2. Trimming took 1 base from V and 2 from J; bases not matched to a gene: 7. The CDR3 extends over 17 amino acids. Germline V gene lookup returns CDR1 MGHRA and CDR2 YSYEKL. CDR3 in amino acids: CASSQVGRGRATDTQYF. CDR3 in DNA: TGCGCCAGCAGCCAAGTTGGTCGCGGGAGGGCCACAGATACGCAGTATTTT.

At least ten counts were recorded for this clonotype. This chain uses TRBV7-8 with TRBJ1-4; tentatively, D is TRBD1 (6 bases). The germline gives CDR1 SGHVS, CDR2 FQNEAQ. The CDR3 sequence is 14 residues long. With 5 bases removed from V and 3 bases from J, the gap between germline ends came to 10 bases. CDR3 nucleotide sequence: TGTGCCAGCAGCCCCAGGGGATCTAATGAAAAACTGTTTTTT. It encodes CASSPRGSNEKLFF.

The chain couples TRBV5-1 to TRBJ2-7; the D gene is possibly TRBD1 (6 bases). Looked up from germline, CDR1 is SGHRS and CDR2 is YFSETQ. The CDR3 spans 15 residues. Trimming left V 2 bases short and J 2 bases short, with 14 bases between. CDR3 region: CASSFRDTETYEQYF. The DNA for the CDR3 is TGCGCCAGCAGCTTCCGGGACACAGAAACCTACGAGCAGTACTTC.

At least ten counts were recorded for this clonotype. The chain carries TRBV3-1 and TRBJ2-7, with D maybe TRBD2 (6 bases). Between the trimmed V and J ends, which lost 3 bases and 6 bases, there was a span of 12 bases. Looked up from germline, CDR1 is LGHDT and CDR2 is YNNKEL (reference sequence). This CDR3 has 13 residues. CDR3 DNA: TGTGCCAGCAGCCAGGGACTCGATGCCGAGCAGTACTTC. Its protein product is CASSQGLDAEQYF.

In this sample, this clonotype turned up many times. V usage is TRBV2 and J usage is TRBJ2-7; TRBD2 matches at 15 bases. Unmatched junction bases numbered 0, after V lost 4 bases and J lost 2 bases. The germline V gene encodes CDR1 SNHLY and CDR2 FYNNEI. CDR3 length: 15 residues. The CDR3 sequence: CASSGTSGRAYEQYF. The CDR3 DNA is TGTGCCAGCAGTGGGACTAGCGGGAGGGCCTACGAGCAGTACTTC.

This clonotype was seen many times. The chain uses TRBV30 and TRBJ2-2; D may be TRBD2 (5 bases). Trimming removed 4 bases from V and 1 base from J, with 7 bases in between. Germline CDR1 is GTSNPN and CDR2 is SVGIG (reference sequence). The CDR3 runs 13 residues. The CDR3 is CAWTRGNTGELFF. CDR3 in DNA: TGTGCCTGGACACGGGGGAACACCGGGGAGCTGTTTTTT. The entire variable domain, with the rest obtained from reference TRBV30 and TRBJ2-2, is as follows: SQTIHQWPATLVQPVGSPLSLECTVEGTSNPNLYWYRQAAGRGLQLLFYSVGIGQISSEVPQNLSASRPQDRQFILSSKKLLLSDSGFYLCAWTRGNTGELFFGEGSRLTVL.

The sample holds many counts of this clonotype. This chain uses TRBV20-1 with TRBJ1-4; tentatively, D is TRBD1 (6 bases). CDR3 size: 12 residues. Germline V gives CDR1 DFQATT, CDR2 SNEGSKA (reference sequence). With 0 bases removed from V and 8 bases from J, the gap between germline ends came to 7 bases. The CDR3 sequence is CSARDTGEKLFF. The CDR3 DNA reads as TGCAGTGCTAGAGATACAGGGGAAAAACTGTTTTTT.

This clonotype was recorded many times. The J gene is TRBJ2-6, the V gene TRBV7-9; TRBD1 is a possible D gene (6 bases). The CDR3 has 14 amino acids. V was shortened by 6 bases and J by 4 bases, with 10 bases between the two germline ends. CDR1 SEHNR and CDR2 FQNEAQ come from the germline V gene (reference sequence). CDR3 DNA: TGTGCCAGCAGAGGACAGACCGGGGCCAACGTCCTGACTTTC. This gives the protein CASRGQTGANVLTF.

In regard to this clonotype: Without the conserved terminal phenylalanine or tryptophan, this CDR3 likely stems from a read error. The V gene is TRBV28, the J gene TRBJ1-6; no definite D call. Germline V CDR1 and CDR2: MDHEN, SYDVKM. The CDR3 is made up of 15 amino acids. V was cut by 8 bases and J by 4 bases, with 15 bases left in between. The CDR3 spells CASRESGPYNSPLHL. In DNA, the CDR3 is TGTGCCAGCCGAGAAAGCGGACCTTATAATTCACCCCTCCACCTT.

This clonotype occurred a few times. The CDR3 region is CASSLPIKEGVRRNTEAFF. CDR3 nucleotide sequence: TGTGCCAGCAGCCTACCGATCAAGGAGGGGGTTCGGCGGAACACTGAAGCTTTCTTT. The chain combines TRBV7-3 with TRBJ1-1; D might be TRBD1 (6 bases). This CDR3 spans 19 amino acids. Deletions cut 5 bases from V and 1 base from J, with 26 bases between. Per germline, CDR1 SGHTA and CDR2 FQGTGA.

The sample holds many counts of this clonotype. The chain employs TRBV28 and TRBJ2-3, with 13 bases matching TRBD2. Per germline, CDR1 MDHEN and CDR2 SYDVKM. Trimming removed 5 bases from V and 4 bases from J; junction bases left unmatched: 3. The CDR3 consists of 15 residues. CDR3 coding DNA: TGTGCCAGCAGTGGGACTAGCGGGACGTCAGATACGCAGTATTTT. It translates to CASSGTSGTSDTQYF.

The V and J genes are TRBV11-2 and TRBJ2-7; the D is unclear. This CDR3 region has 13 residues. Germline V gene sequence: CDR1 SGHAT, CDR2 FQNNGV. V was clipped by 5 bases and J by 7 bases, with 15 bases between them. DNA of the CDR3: TGTGCCAGCAGCCTACTCCAGGTGGGAGAGCAGTACTTC. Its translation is CASSLLQVGEQYF.

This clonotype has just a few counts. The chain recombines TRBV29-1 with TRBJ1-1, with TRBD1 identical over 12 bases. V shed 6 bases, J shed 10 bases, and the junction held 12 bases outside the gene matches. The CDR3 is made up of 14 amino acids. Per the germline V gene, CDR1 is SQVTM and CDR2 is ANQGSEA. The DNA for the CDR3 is TGCAGCGTCACCCACGGGACAGGGGGCCTGGGAGCTTTCTTT. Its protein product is CSVTHGTGGLGAFF.

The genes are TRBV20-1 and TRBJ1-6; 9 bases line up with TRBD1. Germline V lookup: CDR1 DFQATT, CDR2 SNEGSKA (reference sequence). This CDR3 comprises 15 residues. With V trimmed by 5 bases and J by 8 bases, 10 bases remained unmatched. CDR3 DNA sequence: TGCAGTGCTGAGGGGGGACAGGGCGGGTATTCACCCCTCCACTTT. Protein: CSAEGGQGGYSPLHF.

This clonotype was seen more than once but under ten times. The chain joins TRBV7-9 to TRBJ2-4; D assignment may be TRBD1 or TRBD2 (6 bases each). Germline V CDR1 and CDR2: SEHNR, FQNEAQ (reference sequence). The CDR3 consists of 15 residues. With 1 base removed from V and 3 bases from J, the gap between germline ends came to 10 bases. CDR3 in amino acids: CASSLVQGGKNIQYF. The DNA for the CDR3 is TGTGCCAGCAGCTTAGTACAGGGAGGCAAAAACATTCAGTACTTC.

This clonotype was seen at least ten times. DNA of the CDR3: TGTGCCAGCAGTTACACAGGGCACGAGCAGTACTTC. Translated, it gives CASSYTGHEQYF. The chain employs TRBV6-2 or TRBV6-3 and TRBJ2-7, with a possible D match to TRBD1 (6 bases). Trimming cost V 2 bases and J 5 bases, with 7 bases left between them. CDR1 and CDR2 (germline): MNHEY, SVGEGT. CDR3 length equals 12 residues.

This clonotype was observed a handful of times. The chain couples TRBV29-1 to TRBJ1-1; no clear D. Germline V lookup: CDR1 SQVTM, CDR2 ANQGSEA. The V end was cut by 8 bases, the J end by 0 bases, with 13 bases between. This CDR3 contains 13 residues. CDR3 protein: CSNGEPMNTEAFF. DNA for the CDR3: TGCAGCAACGGGGAGCCCATGAACACTGAAGCTTTCTTT.

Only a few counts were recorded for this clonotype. The CDR3 sequence: CASSLANQEETQYF. In DNA, the CDR3 is TGCGCCAGCAGCTTGGCCAATCAGGAAGAGACCCAGTACTTC. This chain uses TRBV5-1 with TRBJ2-5, with unresolved D. Germline V lookup: CDR1 SGHRS, CDR2 YFSETQ. The germline V and J ends were trimmed by 0 bases and 3 bases, with 9 bases remaining between them. The CDR3 has 14 amino acids.

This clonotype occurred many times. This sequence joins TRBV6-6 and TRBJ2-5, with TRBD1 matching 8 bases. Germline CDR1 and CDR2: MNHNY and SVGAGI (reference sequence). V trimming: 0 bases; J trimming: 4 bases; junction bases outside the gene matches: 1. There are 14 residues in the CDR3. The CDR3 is CASSYSGQVETQYF. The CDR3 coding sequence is TGTGCCAGCAGTTACTCGGGACAGGTAGAGACCCAGTACTTC.

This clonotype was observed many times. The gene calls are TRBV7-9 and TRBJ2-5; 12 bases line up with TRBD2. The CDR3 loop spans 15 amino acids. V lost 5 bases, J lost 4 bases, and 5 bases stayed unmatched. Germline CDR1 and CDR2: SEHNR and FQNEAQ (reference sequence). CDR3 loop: CASSRLAGVAETQYF. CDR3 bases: TGTGCCAGCAGCCGACTAGCGGGAGTAGCAGAGACCCAGTACTTC.

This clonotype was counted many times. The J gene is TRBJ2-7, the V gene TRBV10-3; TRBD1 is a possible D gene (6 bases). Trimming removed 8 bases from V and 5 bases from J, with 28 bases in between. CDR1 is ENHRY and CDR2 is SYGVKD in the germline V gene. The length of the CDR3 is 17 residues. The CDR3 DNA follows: TGTGCCATCGCGGGCCGGTGGGCAGGGGCGTCCCTTCACGAGCAGTACTTC. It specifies CAIAGRWAGASLHEQYF.

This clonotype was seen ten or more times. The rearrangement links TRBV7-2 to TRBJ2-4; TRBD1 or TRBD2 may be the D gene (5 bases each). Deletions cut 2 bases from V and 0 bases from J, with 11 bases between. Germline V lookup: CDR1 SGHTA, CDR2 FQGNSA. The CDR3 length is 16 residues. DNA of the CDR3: TGTGCCAGCAGCTTATTTGGGGACCTAGCCAAAAACATTCAGTACTTC. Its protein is CASSLFGDLAKNIQYF.

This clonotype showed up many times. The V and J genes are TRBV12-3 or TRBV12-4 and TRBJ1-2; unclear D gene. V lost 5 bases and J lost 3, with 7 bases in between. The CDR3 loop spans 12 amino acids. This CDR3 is CASSMLDYGYTF. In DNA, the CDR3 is TGTGCCAGCAGTATGCTAGACTATGGCTACACCTTC.

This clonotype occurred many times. The DNA of the CDR3 is TGTGCCAGCAGCCCCGAAGGGGGGACATCCTACGAGCAGTACTTC. This translates into CASSPEGGTSYEQYF. The chain uses TRBV11-2 and TRBJ2-7; D is possibly TRBD1 or TRBD2 (6 bases each). V lost 5 bases to trimming and J lost 1 base, with 15 bases between them. CDR1 and CDR2 from the germline V gene are SGHAT and FQNNGV. There are 15 residues in the CDR3. Combining the CDR3 with reference TRBV11-2 and TRBJ2-7 gives the whole variable domain EAGVAQSPRYKIIEKRQSVAFWCNPISGHATLYWYQQILGQGPKLLIQFQNNGVVDDSQLPKDRFSAERLKGVDSTLKIQPAKLEDSAVYLCASSPEGGTSYEQYFGPGTRLTVT.

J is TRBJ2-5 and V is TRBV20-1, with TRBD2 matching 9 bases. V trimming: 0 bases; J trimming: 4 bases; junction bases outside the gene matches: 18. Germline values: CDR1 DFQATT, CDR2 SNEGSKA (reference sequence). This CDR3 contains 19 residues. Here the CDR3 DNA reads TGCAGTGCTAGAGAGTGGAGGGGACAAGGACTAGCGAGGGGAGAGACCCAGTACTTC. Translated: CSAREWRGQGLARGETQYF.

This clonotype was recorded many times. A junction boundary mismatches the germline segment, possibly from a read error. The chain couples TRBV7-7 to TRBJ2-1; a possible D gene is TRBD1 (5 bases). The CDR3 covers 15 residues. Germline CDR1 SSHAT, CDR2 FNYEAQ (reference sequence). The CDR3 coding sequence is TGTGCTAGCAGCCACGAGTGGGGCATAGGAAATGAGCAGTTCTTC. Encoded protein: CASSHEWGIGNEQFF.

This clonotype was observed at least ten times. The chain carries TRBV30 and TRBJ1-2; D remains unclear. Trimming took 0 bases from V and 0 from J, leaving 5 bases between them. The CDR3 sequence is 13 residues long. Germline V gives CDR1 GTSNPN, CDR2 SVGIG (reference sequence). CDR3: CAWSVLTNYGYTF. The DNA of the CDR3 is TGTGCCTGGAGTGTACTCACTAACTATGGCTACACCTTC.

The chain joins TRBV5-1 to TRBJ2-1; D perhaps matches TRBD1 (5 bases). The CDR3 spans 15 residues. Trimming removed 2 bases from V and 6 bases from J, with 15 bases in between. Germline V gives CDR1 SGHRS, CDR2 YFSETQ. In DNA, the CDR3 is TGCGCCAGCAGCTTTGACAGTCCCCGCTCCAATGAGCAGTTCTTC. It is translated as CASSFDSPRSNEQFF.

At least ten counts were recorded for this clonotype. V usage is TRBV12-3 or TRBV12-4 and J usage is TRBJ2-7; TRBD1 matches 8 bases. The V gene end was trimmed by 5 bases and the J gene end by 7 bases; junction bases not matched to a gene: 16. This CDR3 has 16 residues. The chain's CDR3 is CASSPQTGAELWEQYF. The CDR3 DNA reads TGTGCCAGCAGTCCCCAGACAGGGGCTGAGCTCTGGGAGCAGTACTTC.

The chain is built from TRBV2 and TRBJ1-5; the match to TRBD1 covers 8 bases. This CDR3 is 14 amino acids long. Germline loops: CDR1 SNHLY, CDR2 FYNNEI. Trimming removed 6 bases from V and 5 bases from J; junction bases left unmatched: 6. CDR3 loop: CASSGQGLDQPQHF. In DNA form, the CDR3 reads TGTGCCAGCAGCGGACAGGGACTCGATCAGCCCCAGCATTTT.

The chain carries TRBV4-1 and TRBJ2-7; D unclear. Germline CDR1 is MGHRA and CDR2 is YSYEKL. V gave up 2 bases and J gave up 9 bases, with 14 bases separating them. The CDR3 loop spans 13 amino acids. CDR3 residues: CASSQWRGLRQYF. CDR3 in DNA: TGCGCCAGCAGCCAATGGAGAGGTTTGCGGCAGTACTTC.